Here is one T cell receptor beta chain with its context. Between the trimmed V and J ends, which lost 2 bases and 1 base, there was a span of 14 bases. Germline loops: CDR1 MNHNS, CDR2 SASEGT. The CDR3 consists of 16 residues. This specimen comes from a study of blood T cell repertoires in COVID-19. Study overall: Donors in the United States, Italy and Spain gave samples during acute or convalescent COVID-19. In each case, the material was cDNA or gDNA derived from T cells, B-cell-depleted T cells, or PBMCs.

In the authors' workflow: The authors estimated nucleated cell counts from reference gene primer amplification. The data were produced by immunoSEQ multiplex PCR, yet TCRdb's version contains in-frame clones alone and is incomplete. The D gene and trimming were derived from the DNA, and the V and J assignments and clone size from that table. The sample carries 100,000 or so clones, more than 80% recorded once. The source of this sequence is a woman in her seventies with acute or convalescent COVID-19. Specimen: peripheral blood. The chain carries TRBV6-1 and TRBJ1-1; D not certain. This chain's CDR3 is CASSESSGSGNTEAFF. CDR3 DNA: TGTGCCAGCAGTGAATCCTCGGGAAGCGGGAACACTGAAGCTTTCTTT.